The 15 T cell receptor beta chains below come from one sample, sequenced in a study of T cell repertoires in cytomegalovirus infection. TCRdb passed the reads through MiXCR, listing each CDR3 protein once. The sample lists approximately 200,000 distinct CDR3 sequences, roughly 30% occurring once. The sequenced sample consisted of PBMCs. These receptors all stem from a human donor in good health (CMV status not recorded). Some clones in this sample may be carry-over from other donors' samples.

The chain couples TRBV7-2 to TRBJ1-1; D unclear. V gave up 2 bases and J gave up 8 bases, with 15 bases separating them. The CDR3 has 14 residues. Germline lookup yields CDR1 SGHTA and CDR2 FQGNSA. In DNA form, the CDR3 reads TGTGCCAGCAGCTTAAACCGGGCTCCGGAAGAAGCTTTCTTT. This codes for CASSLNRAPEEAFF.

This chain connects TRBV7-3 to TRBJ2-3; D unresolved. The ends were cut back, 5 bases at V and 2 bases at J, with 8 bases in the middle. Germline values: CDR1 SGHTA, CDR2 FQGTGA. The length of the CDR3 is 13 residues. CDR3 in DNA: TGTGCCAGCAGCCCGTCCCCCACAGATACGCAGTATTTT. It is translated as CASSPSPTDTQYF.

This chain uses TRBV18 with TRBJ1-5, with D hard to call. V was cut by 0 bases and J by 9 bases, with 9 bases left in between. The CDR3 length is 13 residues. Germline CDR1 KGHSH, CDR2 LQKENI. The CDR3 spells CASSPPDFWPQHF. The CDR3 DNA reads TGTGCCAGCTCACCACCGGATTTTTGGCCCCAGCATTTT.

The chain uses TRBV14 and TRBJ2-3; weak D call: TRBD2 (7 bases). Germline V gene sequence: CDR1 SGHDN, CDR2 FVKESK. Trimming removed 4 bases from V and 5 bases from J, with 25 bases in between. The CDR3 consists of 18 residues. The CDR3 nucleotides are TGTGCCAGCAGCCTTCCTAGAAGGGGGGGGGCCTCCCAAGATACGCAGTATTTT. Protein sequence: CASSLPRRGGASQDTQYF.

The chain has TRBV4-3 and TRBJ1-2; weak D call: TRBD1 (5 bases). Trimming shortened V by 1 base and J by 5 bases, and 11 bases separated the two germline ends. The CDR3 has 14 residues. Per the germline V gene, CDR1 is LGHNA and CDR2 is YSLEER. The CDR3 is CASSQGPGLYGYTF. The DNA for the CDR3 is TGCGCCAGCAGCCAAGGTCCAGGGTTGTATGGCTACACCTTC.

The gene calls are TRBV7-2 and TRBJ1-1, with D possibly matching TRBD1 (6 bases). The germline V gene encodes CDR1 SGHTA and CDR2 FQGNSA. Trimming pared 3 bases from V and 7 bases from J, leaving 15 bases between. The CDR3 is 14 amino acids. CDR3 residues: CASSFDQGIHEAFF. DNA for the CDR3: TGTGCCAGCAGCTTCGACCAGGGGATTCATGAAGCTTTCTTT.

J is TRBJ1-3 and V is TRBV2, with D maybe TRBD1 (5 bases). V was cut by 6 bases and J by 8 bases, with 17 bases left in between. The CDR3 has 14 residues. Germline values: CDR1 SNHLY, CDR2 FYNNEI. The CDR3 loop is CASSDTREADTIYF. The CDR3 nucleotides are TGTGCCAGCAGCGACACCAGGGAGGCTGACACCATATATTTT.

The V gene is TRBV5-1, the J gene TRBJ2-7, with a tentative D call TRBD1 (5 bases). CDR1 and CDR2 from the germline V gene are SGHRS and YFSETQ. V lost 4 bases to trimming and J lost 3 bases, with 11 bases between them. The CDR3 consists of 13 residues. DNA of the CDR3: TGCGCCAGCAGCCCCGACCAGGGCTACGAGCAGTACTTC. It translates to CASSPDQGYEQYF.

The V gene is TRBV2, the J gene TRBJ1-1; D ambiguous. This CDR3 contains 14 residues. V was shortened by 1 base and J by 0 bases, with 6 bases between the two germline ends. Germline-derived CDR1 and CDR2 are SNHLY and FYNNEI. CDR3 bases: TGTGCCAGCAGTGAAGGCCTTCTGAACACTGAAGCTTTCTTT. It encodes CASSEGLLNTEAFF.

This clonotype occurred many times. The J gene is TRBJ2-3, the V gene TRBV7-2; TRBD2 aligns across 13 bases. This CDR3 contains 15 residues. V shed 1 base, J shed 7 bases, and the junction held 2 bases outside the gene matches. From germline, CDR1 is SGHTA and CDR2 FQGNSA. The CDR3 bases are TGTGCCAGCAGCTTAGGACTAGCGGGGGGCAATACGCAGTATTTT. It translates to CASSLGLAGGNTQYF.

The CDR3 DNA reads TGTGCCAGCCGACGACTAAGGGGGGAGCTGTTTTTT. This encodes CASRRLRGELFF. The chain is built from TRBV3-1 and TRBJ2-2, with D maybe TRBD2 (5 bases). Germline V gives CDR1 LGHDT, CDR2 YNNKEL (reference sequence). The CDR3 loop spans 12 amino acids. V dropped 8 bases and J dropped 8 bases, with 12 bases sitting between them.

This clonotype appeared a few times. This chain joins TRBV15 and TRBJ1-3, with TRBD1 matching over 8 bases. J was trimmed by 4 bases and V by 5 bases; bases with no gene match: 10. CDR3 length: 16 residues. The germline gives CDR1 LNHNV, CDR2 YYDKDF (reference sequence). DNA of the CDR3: TGTGCCACCAGCTTCGGACAGGGAAGGGCCGGAAACACCATATATTTT. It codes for CATSFGQGRAGNTIYF.

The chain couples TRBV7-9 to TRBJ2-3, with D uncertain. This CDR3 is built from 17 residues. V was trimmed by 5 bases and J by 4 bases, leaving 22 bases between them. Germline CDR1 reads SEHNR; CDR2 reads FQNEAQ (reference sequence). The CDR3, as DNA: TGTGCCAGCAGCCCCTCGGGTGCAGGTTTCGTGCCAGATACGCAGTATTTT. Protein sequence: CASSPSGAGFVPDTQYF.

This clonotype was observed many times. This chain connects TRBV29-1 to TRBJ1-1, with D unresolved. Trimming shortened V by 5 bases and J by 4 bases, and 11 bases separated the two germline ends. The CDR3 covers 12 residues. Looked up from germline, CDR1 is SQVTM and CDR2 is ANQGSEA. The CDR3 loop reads CSVIFYSTEAFF. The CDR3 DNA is TGCAGCGTTATCTTCTATAGCACTGAAGCTTTCTTT.

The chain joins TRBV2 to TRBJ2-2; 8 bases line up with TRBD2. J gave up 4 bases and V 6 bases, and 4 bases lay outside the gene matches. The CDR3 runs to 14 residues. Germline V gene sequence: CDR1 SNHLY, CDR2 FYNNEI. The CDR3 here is CASRLAEGTGELFF. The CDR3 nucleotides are TGTGCCAGCAGACTAGCGGAAGGCACCGGGGAGCTGTTTTTT.